This TCR beta chain was profiled in a study of T cell repertoires in cytomegalovirus infection. For the study at large: Public TCR beta signature analysis indicated the presence of both CMV infection and matching HLA type. Whole-study findings and limits: Carriers of CMV plus the relevant HLA were identified by cumulative public TCR beta family frequency. Within the response measured ex vivo, HLA-C-restricted CMV-specific TCR beta clonotypes were dominant.

TCRdb called the reads again in MiXCR, with one record for every CDR3 protein. The data show approximately 700,000 distinct CDR3 sequences, with about a third seen just once and 2.5% to 3% held by the top ten. At least ten counts were recorded for this clonotype. Its target is not known. Looked up from germline, CDR1 is LNHDA and CDR2 is SQIVND (reference sequence). The V gene end was trimmed by 5 bases and the J gene end by 6 bases; junction bases not matched to a gene: 10. CDR3 length equals 15 residues. This sequence joins TRBV19 and TRBJ2-1; 7 nucleotides agree with TRBD2. Input material: PBMCs. The origin of this receptor is a human donor in good health (CMV status not recorded). Some clones in this sample may be carry-over from other donors' samples. The chain's CDR3 is CASSLGTIGVNEQFF. CDR3 sequence (DNA): TGTGCCAGTAGTCTAGGGACTATCGGGGTCAATGAGCAGTTCTTC.